This entry lists 30 T cell receptor beta chains sequenced from one sample in a study of T-cell memory formation after mild COVID-19. TCRdb processed the 5' RACE reads anew with MiXCR; each CDR3 protein has one entry. Found here are 340,000 or so distinct CDR3 sequences, under 15% of them singletons; the top ten hold 20% to 25%. The sample taken for sequencing was PBMCs or a T cell subset sorted from them (not recorded which). The receptors were gathered from a man aged 18 to 30 who had mild COVID-19 (a few samples of this study predate the infection). Cell type and time point are not known.

This sequence joins TRBV6-6 and TRBJ2-7; 10 bases align to TRBD1. CDR1 and CDR2 (germline): MNHNY, SVGAGI (reference sequence). Trimming cost V 6 bases and J 0 bases; bases outside gene matches: 5. This CDR3 contains 15 residues. The CDR3 region has the DNA TGTGCCAGCAGACAAGACAGGGGGCTCTCCTACGAGCAGTACTTC. Translated: CASRQDRGLSYEQYF.

The chain uses TRBV7-2 and TRBJ1-1; a possible D gene is TRBD1 (6 bases). This CDR3 is 12 amino acids long. Germline-derived CDR1 and CDR2 are SGHTA and FQGNSA. Trimming cost V 4 bases and J 6 bases, with 9 bases left between them. The CDR3 here is CASSSGQSEAFF. DNA of the CDR3: TGTGCCAGCAGCTCCGGACAGTCTGAAGCTTTCTTT.

The genes are TRBV7-9 and TRBJ1-1; 7 nucleotides agree with TRBD1. With V trimmed by 6 bases and J by 2 bases, 9 bases remained unmatched. This CDR3 has 15 amino acids. The V gene's germline CDR1 is SEHNR and CDR2 FQNEAQ (reference sequence). Here the CDR3 DNA reads TGTGCCAGCAGGCCTCCCGGGACAGCCAACACTGAAGCTTTCTTT. Amino acids: CASRPPGTANTEAFF.

The chain recombines TRBV6-5 with TRBJ1-4; D not resolved. Germline V CDR1 and CDR2: MNHEY, SVGAGI. Between the trimmed V and J ends, which lost 6 bases and 3 bases, there was a span of 11 bases. The CDR3 is 14 residues long. Written as DNA, the CDR3 is TGTGCCAGCAGCCGGACCGTCTCTAATGAAAAACTGTTTTTT. This codes for CASSRTVSNEKLFF.

This clonotype was detected a few times. V usage is TRBV12-3 or TRBV12-4 and J usage is TRBJ2-3; D not certain. This CDR3 region has 15 residues. Trimming left V 5 bases short and J 6 bases short, with 18 bases between. In DNA form, the CDR3 reads TGTGCCAGCAGTCCTAGTAGCACCTCCTCGGATACGCAGTATTTT. As protein: CASSPSSTSSDTQYF.

The V and J genes are TRBV6-2 or TRBV6-3 and TRBJ2-1, with D possibly TRBD1 on 5 matching bases. Trimming cost V 4 bases and J 7 bases, with 20 bases left between them. The germline CDR1 and CDR2 sequences are MNHEY and SVGEGT. The CDR3 is 16 amino acids. The CDR3 DNA reads as TGTGCCAGCAGTTGGGCCCAGGGCTCTATGGCAAATGAGCAGTTCTTC. It yields the protein CASSWAQGSMANEQFF.

The gene calls are TRBV7-9 and TRBJ2-7, with 8 bases matching TRBD1. The CDR3 contains 14 residues. Germline CDR1 and CDR2: SEHNR and FQNEAQ (reference sequence). J lost 5 bases, V lost 3 bases, and 6 bases had no gene match. CDR3 in DNA: TGTGCCAGCAGCTTGGCGGACAGGGCGGACGAGCAGTACTTC. Its translation is CASSLADRADEQYF. Drawing the rest from reference TRBV7-9 and TRBJ2-7, the complete variable domain is DTGVSQNPRHKITKRGQNVTFRCDPISEHNRLYWYRQTLGQGPEFLTYFQNEAQLEKSRLLSDRFSAERPKGSFSTLEIQRTEQGDSAMYLCASSLADRADEQYFGPGTRLTVT.

This clonotype has more than one count but fewer than ten. The chain joins TRBV12-3 or TRBV12-4 to TRBJ1-5; D gene ambiguous. V dropped 3 bases and J dropped 0 bases, with 24 bases sitting between them. This CDR3 spans 20 amino acids. The CDR3 is CASSLLRTALYSNSNQPQHF. The CDR3 bases are TGTGCCAGCAGTTTGTTGAGGACGGCCCTTTATAGTAATAGCAATCAGCCCCAGCATTTT.

The V call is TRBV28, the J call TRBJ2-6; tentatively, D is TRBD2 (7 bases). Germline V CDR1 and CDR2: MDHEN, SYDVKM. Trimming pared 4 bases from V and 2 bases from J, leaving 9 bases between. The CDR3 length is 15 residues. The chain's CDR3 is CASSWGGAGANVLTF. In DNA, the CDR3 is TGTGCCAGCAGTTGGGGGGGCGCTGGGGCCAACGTCCTGACTTTC.

The chain joins TRBV5-1 to TRBJ2-3; D might be TRBD1 (6 bases). Trimming shortened V by 4 bases and J by 6 bases, and 12 bases separated the two germline ends. The germline gives CDR1 SGHRS, CDR2 YFSETQ. The CDR3 is 13 residues long. The CDR3 sequence is CASSRQGGDTQYF. CDR3 nucleotides: TGCGCCAGCAGCCGCCAAGGGGGTGATACGCAGTATTTT.

This clonotype was picked up a small number of times. The V gene is TRBV5-1, the J gene TRBJ2-2; TRBD2 is a possible D gene (5 bases). This CDR3 is built from 17 residues. V dropped 0 bases and J dropped 4 bases, with 16 bases sitting between them. Per the germline V gene, CDR1 is SGHRS and CDR2 is YFSETQ. This CDR3 reads CASSLGVRASVTGELFF. The CDR3 DNA follows: TGCGCCAGCAGCTTGGGGGTGCGGGCATCGGTCACCGGGGAGCTGTTTTTT.

This clonotype was recorded at least ten times. J is TRBJ2-3 and V is TRBV20-1; TRBD2 aligns across 12 bases. The CDR3 contains 14 residues. With 3 bases clipped from V and 6 bases from J, the junction kept 4 bases outside the gene matches. The germline CDR1 and CDR2 sequences are DFQATT and SNEGSKA (reference sequence). The CDR3 nucleotides read TGCAGTGCTAGTCTTACTAGCGGGGGGGATACGCAGTATTTT. This sequence encodes CSASLTSGGDTQYF.

The sample holds a few counts of this clonotype. The DNA for the CDR3 is TGTGCCAGCAAGCCGGGGGGCCAGGACACAGATACGCAGTATTTT. Its translation: CASKPGGQDTDTQYF. This chain uses TRBV6-4 with TRBJ2-3; the D gene is possibly TRBD2 (7 bases). The germline V and J ends were trimmed by 7 bases and 2 bases, with 16 bases remaining between them. CDR1 and CDR2 from the germline V gene are MRHNA and SNTAGT. The CDR3 totals 15 residues.

At least ten counts were recorded for this clonotype. The chain links TRBV5-1 to TRBJ2-1; possibly TRBD2 for D (6 bases). V shed 6 bases and J shed 8 bases, with 21 bases lying between them. Germline V CDR1 and CDR2: SGHRS, YFSETQ. There are 15 residues in the CDR3. In nucleotides, the CDR3 is TGCGCCAGCACCCGTCGGGGGACGACCATGGATGAGCAGTTCTTC. Residues: CASTRRGTTMDEQFF.

This clonotype was detected only a few times. V is TRBV7-2 and J is TRBJ2-1; 7 nucleotides line up with TRBD1. The CDR3 runs 14 residues. After removal of 4 bases from V and 7 bases from J, the junction contained 7 bases not matched to a gene. Germline CDR1 SGHTA, CDR2 FQGNSA. CDR3 nucleotides: TGTGCCAGCAGCTCTAGACAGGGTCAAAATGAGCAGTTCTTC. Its translation: CASSSRQGQNEQFF.

The chain couples TRBV10-3 to TRBJ2-5; D may match TRBD1 or TRBD2 (6 bases each). The CDR3 runs 15 residues. The V end was cut by 3 bases, the J end by 2 bases, with 13 bases between. Germline CDR1 ENHRY, CDR2 SYGVKD. CDR3 DNA sequence: TGTGCCATCAGTGATTCTAGGGGGGCTCAAGAGACCCAGTACTTC. Translation gives CAISDSRGAQETQYF.

This clonotype has more than one count but fewer than ten. The CDR3 is CASSIPGGPRDTQYF. Written as DNA, the CDR3 is TGTGCCAGCAGCATTCCGGGGGGGCCGAGGGATACGCAGTATTTT. This chain joins TRBV5-4 and TRBJ2-3, with 8 nucleotides matching TRBD2. Trimming at V came to 4 bases and at J to 6 bases, leaving 10 bases not matched to a gene. Germline CDR1 and CDR2: SGHNT and YYREEE (reference sequence). The CDR3 runs 15 residues.

The rearrangement uses TRBV28 and TRBJ2-7, with D uncertain. Trimming took 5 bases from V and 5 from J, leaving 13 bases between them. This CDR3 has 13 residues. Germline CDR1 is MDHEN and CDR2 is SYDVKM. The DNA of the CDR3 is TGTGCCAGCAGTGGCGTCGGCCGGGACGAGCAGTACGTC. Residues: CASSGVGRDEQYV.

CDR3 nucleotide sequence: TGTGCCAGCAGCTCTCTAGCGGGGGTGCTCGAAAACATTCAGTACTTC. This sequence encodes CASSSLAGVLENIQYF. This sequence joins TRBV4-2 and TRBJ2-4; the match to TRBD2 covers 10 bases. Germline CDR1 is LGHNA and CDR2 is YNFKEQ. This CDR3 is 16 amino acids long. J gave up 5 bases and V 5 bases, and 9 bases lay outside the gene matches.

This clonotype has just a few counts. The rearrangement joins TRBV15 to TRBJ2-3; D is ambiguous. V was clipped by 0 bases and J by 0 bases, with 10 bases between them. From germline, CDR1 is LNHNV and CDR2 YYDKDF (reference sequence). CDR3 length: 16 amino acids. CDR3: CATSREVSLSTDTQYF. In nucleotides, the CDR3 is TGTGCCACCAGCAGAGAGGTCAGCCTTAGCACAGATACGCAGTATTTT.

This CDR3 is CASRVDGANVLTF. For the CDR3, the DNA is TGTGCCAGCAGAGTGGATGGGGCCAACGTCCTGACTTTC. The V call is TRBV5-5, the J call TRBJ2-6, with D hard to call. From germline, CDR1 is SGHKS and CDR2 YYEKEE (reference sequence). The V gene lost 5 bases and the J gene lost 3 bases, with 6 bases spanning the gap. The CDR3 runs 13 residues.

The V call is TRBV7-2, the J call TRBJ2-6; D ambiguous. CDR3 length: 15 residues. The V gene lost 1 base and the J gene lost 0 bases, with 4 bases spanning the gap. Germline CDR1 and CDR2: SGHTA and FQGNSA. As DNA, the CDR3 is TGTGCCAGCAGCTTAGTTAGCTCTGGGGCCAACGTCCTGACTTTC. This gives the protein CASSLVSSGANVLTF.

The table lists this clonotype with a few counts. This chain uses TRBV5-1 with TRBJ2-7; the D call may be TRBD1 or TRBD2 (6 bases each). The germline CDR1 and CDR2 sequences are SGHRS and YFSETQ. The length of the CDR3 is 13 residues. V dropped 0 bases and J dropped 10 bases, with 14 bases sitting between them. The CDR3 nucleotides read TGCGCCAGCAGCTTGGATCCGGGGGCCGGTCAGTACGTC. Translation: CASSLDPGAGQYV.

This clonotype was recorded a few times. This chain connects TRBV7-8 to TRBJ1-4; no firm D call. This CDR3 is 14 amino acids long. Germline loops: CDR1 SGHVS, CDR2 FQNEAQ. V lost 6 bases, J lost 5 bases, and 13 bases lay in between. CDR3 nucleotide sequence: TGTGCCAGCAGTACCGGATCGGGGAATGAAAAACTGTTTTTT. It specifies CASSTGSGNEKLFF.

The chain is built from TRBV6-6 and TRBJ2-7; D is possibly TRBD2 (6 bases). Germline CDR1 reads MNHNY; CDR2 reads SVGAGI (reference sequence). This CDR3 is built from 13 residues. The germline V and J ends were trimmed by 5 bases and 4 bases, with 12 bases remaining between them. In DNA form, the CDR3 reads TGTGCCAGCAGTACCCTCGGGAGTTACGAGCAGTACGTC. This gives the protein CASSTLGSYEQYV.

The DNA for the CDR3 is TGTGCCACCAGCGGCAGGGACAATTCACCCCTCCACTTT. It is translated as CATSGRDNSPLHF. V is TRBV15 and J is TRBJ1-6; perhaps TRBD1 as D (5 bases). Trimming stripped 5 bases from V and 7 bases from J, with 9 bases between. CDR1 is LNHNV and CDR2 is YYDKDF in the germline V gene (reference sequence). The length of the CDR3 is 13 residues.

This clonotype was detected a few times. The chain carries TRBV20-1 and TRBJ2-1; 9 nucleotides align to TRBD2. The V gene end was trimmed by 1 base and the J gene end by 6 bases; junction bases not matched to a gene: 4. CDR3 length: 14 amino acids. Per the germline V gene, CDR1 is DFQATT and CDR2 is SNEGSKA (reference sequence). CDR3 region: CSARVSGGFNEQFF. The CDR3 nucleotides are TGCAGTGCTAGAGTTAGCGGGGGATTCAATGAGCAGTTCTTC.

With regard to this clonotype: The junction shows a germline mismatch at one end, possibly a read error. This chain joins TRBV7-2 and TRBJ1-4; D remains unclear. This CDR3 has 14 residues. Germline V gene data show CDR1 as SGHTA and CDR2 as FQGNSA. CDR3 in DNA: TGTGCCAGCAGGGCCAGTGCAACTAATGAAAAACTGATTTTT. Protein product: CASRASATNEKLIF.

This clonotype was counted between two and nine times. This rearrangement joins TRBV24-1 to TRBJ2-1; maybe TRBD2 (5 bases). V gave up 4 bases and J gave up 8 bases, with 11 bases separating them. The CDR3 is made up of 13 amino acids. Germline V gene lookup returns CDR1 KGHDR and CDR2 SFDVKD. CDR3 DNA sequence: TGTGCCACCAGTGACCTAGCTAAGGATGAGCAGTTCTTC. As protein: CATSDLAKDEQFF.

The chain uses TRBV6-5 and TRBJ2-3; D gene unclear. CDR3 length: 13 amino acids. The germline gives CDR1 MNHEY, CDR2 SVGAGI. V was trimmed by 7 bases and J by 2 bases, leaving 10 bases between them. The CDR3 loop reads CASKLGFTDTQYF. CDR3 in DNA: TGTGCCAGCAAGTTGGGGTTCACAGATACGCAGTATTTT.